This T cell receptor (beta chain) was obtained from a study of blood T cell repertoires in COVID-19. The overall study: The samples span acute and convalescent COVID-19 from the United States, Italy and Spain. Sources were T cells, B-cell-depleted T cells, or PBMCs; the material itself was cDNA or gDNA.

Original processing notes: From reference gene primer amplification, estimates of nucleated cell counts were derived. Profiling relied on immunoSEQ multiplex PCR, and the TCRdb table lists in-frame clones only, not all of them. The V and J calls and clone size were taken over from that table, and D and trimming were inferred from the DNA. Among 130,000 or so clones, about 86% were seen once, and the ten largest hold 7.5% to 8.5%. The germline CDR1 and CDR2 sequences are SGHRS and YFSETQ. The CDR3 consists of 14 residues. V shed 4 bases and J 7 bases; nucleotides not matched to a gene: 9. V and J are TRBV5-1 and TRBJ1-2; 8 bases are a match to TRBD1. The sequence derives from a woman in her sixties with acute or convalescent COVID-19. The sample was peripheral blood. CDR3: CASSTQTGEFGYTF. The CDR3 nucleotides are TGCGCCAGCAGCACTCAGACAGGGGAGTTTGGCTACACCTTC. Using reference TRBV5-1 and TRBJ1-2 for the parts outside the CDR3, the full variable domain is KAGVTQTPRYLIKTRGQQVTLSCSPISGHRSVSWYQQTPGQGLQFLFEYFSETQRNKGNFPGRFSGRQFSNSRSEMNVSTLELGDSALYLCASSTQTGEFGYTFGSGTRLTVV.